Following are 17 T cell receptor beta chains from one sample sequenced in a study of blood T cell repertoires in COVID-19. Produced via immunoSEQ multiplex PCR; TCRdb's table is partial and in-frame only. In the table there are 85,000 to 100,000 clones, roughly 88% of which are singletons. The sample consisted of peripheral blood. The source is a man in his fifties or sixties with COVID-19, enrolled during active disease.

The chain has TRBV11-1 and TRBJ1-6; the D gene is possibly TRBD1 (5 bases). The CDR3 loop spans 15 amino acids. The V gene lost 2 bases and the J gene lost 5 bases, with 10 bases spanning the gap. Germline loops: CDR1 SGHAT, CDR2 FQDESV (reference sequence). The CDR3, as DNA: TGTGCCAGCAGCTTATCGGGGGATAATAATTCACCCCTCCACTTT. Encoded protein: CASSLSGDNNSPLHF.

The J gene is TRBJ1-6, the V gene TRBV6-1, with D hard to call. Germline loops: CDR1 MNHNS, CDR2 SASEGT. This CDR3 has 14 amino acids. Between the trimmed V and J ends, which lost 4 bases and 4 bases, there was a span of 8 bases. DNA for the CDR3: TGTGCCAGCAGTGCCCCGGGGTATAATTCACCCCTCCACTTT. Amino acids: CASSAPGYNSPLHF.

The V call is TRBV7-8, the J call TRBJ1-5; 8 nucleotides line up with TRBD1. CDR1 SGHVS and CDR2 FQNEAQ come from the germline V gene. Trimming took 2 bases from V and 0 from J; bases not matched to a gene: 15. CDR3 length: 20 residues. As DNA, the CDR3 is TGTGCCAGCAGCTTATTCCTTGCCACAGGGGGTAAAAATAGCAATCAGCCCCAGCATTTT. Translating gives CASSLFLATGGKNSNQPQHF.

The chain employs TRBV2 and TRBJ1-5; 9 nucleotides agree with TRBD1. Germline V gene sequence: CDR1 SNHLY, CDR2 FYNNEI. This CDR3 is 14 amino acids long. V was pared by 6 bases and J by 6 bases, with 6 bases of the junction left unmatched. In DNA, the CDR3 is TGTGCCAGCAGCACGGGACAGGGAAGTCAGCCCCAGCATTTT. Encoded protein: CASSTGQGSQPQHF.

The V and J genes are TRBV24-1 and TRBJ1-5, with D unresolved. This CDR3 has 16 amino acids. The V end was cut by 2 bases, the J end by 3 bases, with 13 bases between. Germline V gene lookup returns CDR1 KGHDR and CDR2 SFDVKD. The CDR3: CATSDSTGRSNQPQHF. The CDR3 DNA reads TGTGCCACCAGTGATTCAACGGGGAGATCCAATCAGCCCCAGCATTTT.

This sequence joins TRBV29-1 and TRBJ1-2; a weak D match, TRBD1 (5 bases). The CDR3 contains 13 residues. Trimming removed 4 bases at V and 1 base at J, with 10 bases between. Per germline, CDR1 SQVTM and CDR2 ANQGSEA. The CDR3 here is CSVGPGNNYGYTF. CDR3 DNA sequence: TGCAGCGTTGGGCCAGGGAATAACTATGGCTACACCTTC.

This clone has a single count. The genes are TRBV6-4 and TRBJ2-1; TRBD2 might be the D (6 bases). The CDR3 is 14 residues long. The V gene's germline CDR1 is MRHNA and CDR2 SNTAGT. The CDR3 is CERDLVPPGNEQFF. The CDR3 bases are TGTGAGAGGGACTTAGTTCCCCCAGGCAATGAGCAGTTCTTC.

The chain is built from TRBV5-1 and TRBJ2-1; TRBD2 might be the D (6 bases). Germline V gene data show CDR1 as SGHRS and CDR2 as YFSETQ. The CDR3 sequence is 15 residues long. V was pared by 0 bases and J by 9 bases, with 16 bases between. The CDR3, as DNA: TGCGCCAGCAGCTTGGATCCGGGGGTATTCGTTGAGCAGTTCTTC. The encoded protein is CASSLDPGVFVEQFF.

The gene calls are TRBV9 and TRBJ2-1; TRBD2 matches 9 bases. J gave up 6 bases and V 0 bases, and 4 bases lay outside the gene matches. Germline-derived CDR1 and CDR2 are SGDLS and YYNGEE. The CDR3 contains 15 residues. The CDR3 protein is CASSVASGAVNEQFF. The CDR3 bases are TGTGCCAGCAGCGTAGCTAGCGGGGCTGTCAATGAGCAGTTCTTC. The whole variable domain, remainder taken from reference TRBV9 and TRBJ2-1, is DSGVTQTPKHLITATGQRVTLRCSPRSGDLSVYWYQQSLDQGLQFLIQYYNGEERAKGNILERFSAQQFPDLHSELNLSSLELGDSALYFCASSVASGAVNEQFFGPGTRLTVL.

The CDR3: CASSQRDINEAFF. In DNA form, the CDR3 reads TGTGCCAGCAGCCAACGGGACATCAATGAAGCTTTCTTT. The rearrangement uses TRBV14 and TRBJ1-1, with D maybe TRBD1 (6 bases). Germline CDR1 SGHDN, CDR2 FVKESK. V lost 2 bases and J lost 7, with 11 bases in between. CDR3 length: 13 residues.

V and J are TRBV3-1 (or the pseudogene TRBV3-2) and TRBJ1-4; D not certain. Per germline, CDR1 LGHDT and CDR2 YNNKEL (reference sequence). Trimming took off 9 bases at V and 8 bases at J, with 19 bases between the two ends. This CDR3 contains 14 residues. CDR3 protein: CASAQKGSGEKLFF. DNA of the CDR3: TGTGCCAGTGCCCAAAAAGGGTCGGGGGAAAAACTGTTTTTT.

This chain links TRBV2 with TRBJ1-1, with 8 bases lining up with TRBD1. Trimming at V came to 3 bases and at J to 8 bases, leaving 2 bases not matched to a gene. The CDR3 covers 12 residues. Germline V gene sequence: CDR1 SNHLY, CDR2 FYNNEI. As DNA, the CDR3 is TGTGCCAGCAGTGAGGGGGACAGGGAAGCTTTCTTT. Protein sequence: CASSEGDREAFF.

This clone was seen just once. The CDR3 DNA reads as TGTGCCAGCAGCGTAGCTGGGACAGGGGTATACGAGCAGTACTTC. Translation gives CASSVAGTGVYEQYF. This sequence joins TRBV9 and TRBJ2-7, with 10 bases lining up with TRBD1. Per the germline V gene, CDR1 is SGDLS and CDR2 is YYNGEE. The CDR3 extends over 15 amino acids. Trimming removed 0 bases from V and 4 bases from J; junction bases left unmatched: 4. Complete variable domain (other parts from reference TRBV9 and TRBJ2-7): DSGVTQTPKHLITATGQRVTLRCSPRSGDLSVYWYQQSLDQGLQFLIQYYNGEERAKGNILERFSAQQFPDLHSELNLSSLELGDSALYFCASSVAGTGVYEQYFGPGTRLTVT.

This chain joins TRBV16 and TRBJ2-1; a weak D match, TRBD2 (6 bases). CDR1 KGHSY and CDR2 FQNENV come from the germline V gene. V lost 7 bases to trimming and J lost 9 bases, with 22 bases between them. The CDR3 is 15 amino acids. The CDR3: CASKTTRVGKGEQFF. CDR3 sequence (DNA): TGTGCCAGCAAAACGACTAGAGTGGGGAAGGGTGAGCAGTTCTTC. The whole variable domain, filled in from reference TRBV16 and TRBJ2-1, reads GEEVAQTPKHLVRGEGQKAKLYCAPIKGHSYVFWYQQVLKNEFKFLISFQNENVFDETGMPKERFSAKCLPNSPCSLEIQATKLEDSAVYFCASKTTRVGKGEQFFGPGTRLTVL.

The V gene is TRBV3-1 (or the pseudogene TRBV3-2), the J gene TRBJ1-4, with no clear D. The germline CDR1 and CDR2 sequences are LGHDT and YNNKEL (reference sequence). Trimming shortened V by 3 bases and J by 0 bases, and 8 bases separated the two germline ends. The CDR3 length is 15 residues. CDR3: CASSQRVTTNEKLFF. The DNA for the CDR3 is TGTGCCAGCAGCCAGCGGGTAACAACTAATGAAAAACTGTTTTTT.

This clone was observed once. The J gene is TRBJ2-6, the V gene TRBV19; 9 bases agree with TRBD2. This CDR3 contains 18 residues. The V gene's germline CDR1 is LNHDA and CDR2 SQIVND (reference sequence). V was pared by 8 bases and J by 1 base, with 12 bases of the junction left unmatched. The CDR3 spells CASRAGASGTSGANVLTF. CDR3 DNA: TGTGCCAGTCGCGCCGGGGCTAGCGGGACTTCTGGGGCCAACGTCCTGACTTTC.

The CDR3 nucleotides read TGTGCCAGTAGCCAGAGCAGGGCGAACATTCAGTACTTC. This sequence encodes CASSQSRANIQYF. The V and J genes are TRBV19 and TRBJ2-4, with D possibly being TRBD1 (5 bases). Deletions cut 6 bases from V and 7 bases from J, with 13 bases between. Germline CDR1 is LNHDA and CDR2 is SQIVND (reference sequence). The CDR3 totals 13 residues.